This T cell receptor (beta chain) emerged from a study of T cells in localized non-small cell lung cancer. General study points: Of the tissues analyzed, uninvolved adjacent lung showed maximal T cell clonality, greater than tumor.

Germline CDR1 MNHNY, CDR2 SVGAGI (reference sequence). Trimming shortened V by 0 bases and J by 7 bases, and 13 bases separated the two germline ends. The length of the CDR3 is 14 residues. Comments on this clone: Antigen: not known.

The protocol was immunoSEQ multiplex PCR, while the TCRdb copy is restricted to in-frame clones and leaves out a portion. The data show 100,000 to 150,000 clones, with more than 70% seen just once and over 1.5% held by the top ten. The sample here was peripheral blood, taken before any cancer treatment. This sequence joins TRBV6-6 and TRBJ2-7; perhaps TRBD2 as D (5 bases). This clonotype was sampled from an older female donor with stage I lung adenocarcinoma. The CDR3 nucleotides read TGTGCCAGCAGTTACTCGGTAGAGGGCAGTGAGCAGTACTTC. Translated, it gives CASSYSVEGSEQYF.